This TCR beta chain emerged from a study of control samples from healthy donors and cancer patients. V was trimmed by 7 bases and J by 8 bases, leaving 12 bases between them. The CDR3 spans 13 residues. Germline V gene data show CDR1 as SNHLY and CDR2 as FYNNEI. Profiled with immunoSEQ multiplex PCR; TCRdb holds only in-frame clones, not every one. The data hold 150,000 or so clones, with about 94% observed a single time. Sequencing was performed on PBMCs. This sequence originates from a man aged 55 to 70 with colorectal cancer. The chain is built from TRBV2 and TRBJ1-6; D ambiguous. The CDR3, as DNA: TGTGCCAGCATGCCCCAGGTTGATTCACCCCTCCACTTT. It codes for CASMPQVDSPLHF. Full variable domain (outside the CDR3, taken from reference TRBV2 and TRBJ1-6): EPEVTQTPSHQVTQMGQEVILRCVPISNHLYFYWYRQILGQKVEFLVSFYNNEISEKSEIFDDQFSVERPDGSNFTLKIRSTKLEDSAMYFCASMPQVDSPLHFGNGTRLTVT.